This TCR beta chain was captured by sequencing in a study of T-cell memory formation after mild COVID-19 (dated by TCRdb to about 2021). The study in broad terms: TCR sequence clusters from the two donors were largely donor specific. Two young, previously healthy adult volunteers made up the cohort, one male and one female. In a couple of donors, T-cell clones that expanded and contracted after mild COVID-19 were tracked by sequencing TCRalpha and TCRbeta repertoires over time. Study-wide conclusions, independent of this receptor: Contracting CD4+ clones were located mainly in the CM and EM memory subsets, whereas CD8+ clones were found to be enriched in EMRA. Balanced CD4/CD8 phenotypes were observed for clones contracting from day 15 to 85, whereas a bias towards CD4+ was observed for a second wave of clones expanding from day 15 to 37. Only a couple of mild cases were covered in the study, and larger cohorts including severe cases with pre-infection samples were considered necessary. The detection of some responding clones in pre-infection memory suggests that pre-existing cross-reactive memory T cells joined the SARS-CoV-2 response. The second-wave clones that peaked on day 37 were not confirmed to be SARS-CoV-2 specific.

These reads were obtained on an Illumina NovaSeq 6000. TCRalpha and TCRbeta cDNA libraries were constructed by 5'RACE with constant-segment primers, with sample barcodes and unique molecular identifiers being introduced. Trizol reagent was used to extract RNA from every sample. Libraries were amplified in two PCR steps, with a second sample barcode and Illumina TruSeq adapters added in the second step. The libraries were sequenced on an Illumina NovaSeq using 2 x 150 bp paired-end reads. The study's own analysis went as follows. With migec v1.2.7, reads were demultiplexed and then collapsed into UMI-guided consensus sequences. Using mixcr v2.1.11, UMI consensuses were aligned to TRA and TRB V and J templates and then assembled into clonotypes. A clonotype was counted as expanded or contracted only when both edgeR and NoisET called the clonotype significant, with the noise models trained on biological replicates. For edgeR calls, a false discovery rate-adjusted p below 0.01 and a log2 fold-change threshold of 1 were applied. As an exploratory analysis of dynamics, max-normalized trajectories of the 1000 most abundant clonotypes were examined with PCA combined with hierarchical clustering. The CD4 or CD8 phenotype of responding clones was assigned using the separately sequenced CD4+ and CD8+ repertoires. TCRdb took the public reads, trimmed them with fastp at Q25, ran MiXCR for clone calling and kept in-frame beta chains. Every CDR3 protein is listed once, alongside the most common genes and DNA of its rows. It is TCRdb's table, rather than the study itself, that gives the V and J calls and clone size. This sample has about 290,000 distinct CDR3 sequences in its table, and around a sixth of those were observed once. The top ten clones comprise 22% of the sample.

Relative to germline, V is missing 2 bases and J is missing 4 bases, with 9 bases of the junction outside any gene match. Via the germline V gene (reference sequence), CDR1 is SEHNR and CDR2 FQNEAQ. Reading from cysteine to phenylalanine, the CDR3 counts 16 amino acids. The retained sequence is limited to the CDR3, 48 bases, with the frame set at the first base. Worth noting for this clonotype: Its antigen is currently not known. No base quality values were provided; no much bigger clone lies one nucleotide off.

PBMCs were isolated by Ficoll-Paque density gradient centrifugation. The chain links TRBV7-9 with TRBJ2-3; TRBD1 matches 7 bases in the middle. This TCR was recovered from a man aged 18 to 35 who had mild COVID-19 (a few samples of this study predate the infection). The sample titles of this study are shuffled in the database, so cell type and time point are left out; the donor was told from shared clones. Sample: PBMCs or a T cell subset sorted from them (not recorded which). The nucleotide sequence is given as TGTGCCAGCAGCTTACTCATGAGGGGGCGCGCAGATACGCAGTATTTT. Its coded protein is CASSLLMRGRADTQYF.